The 15 T cell receptor beta chains given below trace back to one sample, sequenced in a study of tumor and adjacent non-tumor tissue in lung cancer. The library came from three nested PCR rounds adapted from ARM-PCR protocols. A single record per CDR3 protein comes from TCRdb applying MiXCR to the multiplex PCR reads. The table includes some 80,000 distinct CDR3 sequences, roughly 80% detected once. This sample's RNA came from whole unsorted tissue. The normal lung tissue was taken more than 3 cm from the tumor edge. The sequencing sample was made of distant non-tumor lung tissue. These receptors were collected from a man aged 55 to 70 with non-small cell lung cancer.

As to this clonotype: The junction does not match germline at one end; this may be a read error. V and J are TRBV4-1 and TRBJ2-6; TRBD1 is a possible D gene (5 bases). CDR3 size: 18 residues. Germline V lookup: CDR1 MGHRA, CDR2 YSYEKL. The CDR3 is CASSQVRGLIVGANVLTF. As DNA, the CDR3 is TGCGCCAGCAGTCAAGTCCGTGGATTGATAGTAGGGGCTAACGTCCTGACTTTC.

The chain links TRBV12-3 or TRBV12-4 to TRBJ2-7, with a possible D match to TRBD2 (6 bases). V was shortened by 6 bases and J by 7 bases, with 19 bases between the two germline ends. There are 14 residues in the CDR3. CDR3 loop: CASSATGVRTEQYF. The CDR3 coding sequence is TGTGCCAGCAGCGCCACGGGAGTCAGAACAGAGCAGTACTTC.

The chain employs TRBV6-4 and TRBJ2-3; possibly TRBD2 for D (5 bases). With 5 bases removed from V and 3 bases from J, the gap between germline ends came to 18 bases. The CDR3 runs 16 residues. Germline loops: CDR1 MRHNA, CDR2 SNTAGT. The CDR3 coding sequence is TGTGCCAGCAGTCCCGAGGGATGGCTTGGGACAGATACGCAGTATTTT. The encoded protein is CASSPEGWLGTDTQYF.

The table lists this clonotype with a few counts. Written as DNA, the CDR3 is TGCAGCGTACCCCCGGGAGGGGACAATGAGCAGTTCTTC. Protein sequence: CSVPPGGDNEQFF. This chain uses TRBV29-1 with TRBJ2-1, with TRBD2 matching over 8 bases. V dropped 6 bases and J dropped 5; count of bases not matched to a gene: 6. The germline V gene has CDR1 SQVTM and CDR2 ANQGSEA. The CDR3 has 13 residues.

As to this clonotype: Germline and junction disagree at one end, which may indicate a read error. The chain is built from TRBV11-2 and TRBJ2-5; TRBD1 matches 8 bases. This CDR3 is built from 13 residues. The germline V gene has CDR1 SGHAT and CDR2 FQNNGV. The CDR3 coding sequence is TGTGTCAGCAGTTCTACAGGGGGAGAGATCCAGTACTTC. This translates into CVSSSTGGEIQYF.

Worth noting for this clonotype: A single base separates this from a much larger clone, so it may be a read error. This sequence joins TRBV10-2 and TRBJ1-1; 9 bases fit TRBD1. J was trimmed by 5 bases and V by 4 bases; bases with no gene match: 8. Looked up from germline, CDR1 is WSHSY and CDR2 is SAAADI. The CDR3 consists of 15 residues. The CDR3 coding sequence is TGCGCCAGCAGTGGGTCACAGGGGGCGCAGACTGAAGCTTTCTTT. It yields the protein CASSGSQGAQTEAFF.

This clonotype appeared a few times. A much larger clonotype is one base distant, so this may be a read error. The V call is TRBV30, the J call TRBJ2-3; 10 bases line up with TRBD2. Germline lookup yields CDR1 GTSNPN and CDR2 SVGIG (reference sequence). The CDR3 spans 15 residues. The CDR3 DNA follows: TGTGTCTCGATATTAGCGGGGGGCTCGCCAGATACGCAGTATTTT. It yields the protein CVSILAGGSPDTQYF.

Points on this clonotype: This sequence may be a read error, since a much larger clone differs from it by one base. This chain links TRBV12-3 or TRBV12-4 with TRBJ1-1; D call uncertain. Trimming pared 3 bases from V and 5 bases from J, leaving 7 bases between. This CDR3 spans 12 amino acids. The CDR3 DNA reads TGTGCCAGCAGTTTGTTAGGGACTGAAGCTTTCTTT. It translates to CASSLLGTEAFF.

In the case of this clonotype: The germline gene is not matched at one end of the junction; a read error may be the cause. This sequence joins TRBV4-1 and TRBJ2-1, with 7 bases lining up with TRBD2. This CDR3 comprises 15 residues. Germline V gives CDR1 MGHRA, CDR2 YSYEKL. Here the CDR3 reads CTSSPGTGRLNEQFF. The CDR3 DNA sequence: TGCACCAGCAGCCCTGGTACCGGGAGGCTAAATGAGCAGTTCTTC.

With regard to this clonotype: This clone may be a read error of a much larger clone one base away. The CDR3 DNA is TGTGCCAGGAGCTCCCTGGCGGGTGGGGGGGAGACCCAGTACTTC. Translation gives CARSSLAGGGETQYF. The gene calls are TRBV5-4 and TRBJ2-5; D might be TRBD2 (6 bases). Germline assignment: CDR1 SGHNT and CDR2 YYREEE (reference sequence). The length of the CDR3 is 15 residues.

The chain recombines TRBV20-1 with TRBJ2-1; D is possibly TRBD2 (7 bases). Germline assignment: CDR1 DFQATT and CDR2 SNEGSKA (reference sequence). The CDR3 is 15 amino acids. V shed 7 bases and J shed 9 bases, with 25 bases lying between them. The CDR3 coding sequence is TGCAGTGGTGACTCAGTGGGGGGGCCGTGGAGTGAGCAGTTCTTC. This codes for CSGDSVGGPWSEQFF.

Worth noting for this clonotype: One end of the junction fails to match germline, which may point to a read error. This rearrangement joins TRBV29-1 to TRBJ2-2; the D gene is possibly TRBD2 (5 bases). There are 12 residues in the CDR3. CDR1 and CDR2 (germline): SQVTM, ANQGSEA. This CDR3 is CSVQIATGKQFF. The DNA for the CDR3 is TGTAGCGTTCAGATTGCCACCGGGAAGCAGTTTTTC.

In DNA form, the CDR3 reads TGTGCCAGCACACTACTAGCGGGAGTTGATGAGCAGTTCTTC. This sequence encodes CASTLLAGVDEQFF. This sequence joins TRBV13 and TRBJ2-1; 11 nucleotides line up with TRBD2. The CDR3 contains 14 residues. Germline V gene sequence: CDR1 PRHDT, CDR2 FYEKMQ (reference sequence). The junction had 7 bases not matched to a gene; V was cut back by 7 bases and J by 8 bases.

V and J are TRBV11-1 and TRBJ1-1, with 7 positions matching TRBD1. CDR1 and CDR2 (germline): SGHAT, FQDESV (reference sequence). V lost 5 bases and J lost 3; bases outside the gene matches: 3. The CDR3 runs to 13 residues. Here the CDR3 reads CASSAQGDTEAFF. CDR3 bases: TGTGCCAGCAGCGCGCAGGGGGACACTGAAGCTTTCTTT.

Turning to this clonotype: A much larger clone lies one base from this, so it may be a read error. The chain uses TRBV29-1 and TRBJ2-7; 7 bases line up with TRBD1. The germline CDR1 and CDR2 sequences are SQVTM and ANQGSEA. There are 15 residues in the CDR3. With V trimmed by 4 bases and J by 5 bases, 14 bases remained unmatched. CDR3 sequence: CSVVFTGVNLHEQYF. The DNA of the CDR3 is TGCAGCGTTGTATTTACAGGGGTTAACCTTCACGAGCAGTACTTC.